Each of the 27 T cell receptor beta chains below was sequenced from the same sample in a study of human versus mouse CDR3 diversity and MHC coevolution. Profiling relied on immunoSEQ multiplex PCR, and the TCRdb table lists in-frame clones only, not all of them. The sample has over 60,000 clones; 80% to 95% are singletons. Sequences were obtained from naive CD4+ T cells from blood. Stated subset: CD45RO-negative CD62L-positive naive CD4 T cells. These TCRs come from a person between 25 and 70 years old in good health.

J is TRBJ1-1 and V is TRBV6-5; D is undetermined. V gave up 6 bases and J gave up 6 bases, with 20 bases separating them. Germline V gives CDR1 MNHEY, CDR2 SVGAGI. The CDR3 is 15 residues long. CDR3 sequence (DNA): TGTGCCAGCAGACCTATTCTCGAACCGAATCCTGAAGCTTTCTTT. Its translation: CASRPILEPNPEAFF.

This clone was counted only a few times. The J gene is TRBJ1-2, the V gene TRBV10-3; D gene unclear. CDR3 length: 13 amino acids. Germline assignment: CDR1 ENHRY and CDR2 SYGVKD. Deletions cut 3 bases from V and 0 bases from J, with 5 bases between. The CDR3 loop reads CAISDGTNYGYTF. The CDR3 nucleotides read TGTGCCATCAGTGACGGGACTAACTATGGCTACACCTTC.

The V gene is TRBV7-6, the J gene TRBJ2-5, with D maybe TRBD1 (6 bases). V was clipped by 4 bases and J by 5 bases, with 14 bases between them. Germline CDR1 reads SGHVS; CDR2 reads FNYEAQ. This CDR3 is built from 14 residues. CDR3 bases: TGTGCCAGCAGCTCCGCAGGGGTGGGGGAGACCCAGTACTTC. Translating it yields CASSSAGVGETQYF.

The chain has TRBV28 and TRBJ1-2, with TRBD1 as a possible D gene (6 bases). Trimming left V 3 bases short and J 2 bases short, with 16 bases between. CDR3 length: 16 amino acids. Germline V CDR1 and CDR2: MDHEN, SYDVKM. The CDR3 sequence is CASSLNVPTGNYGYTF. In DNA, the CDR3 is TGTGCCAGCAGTTTGAACGTGCCGACAGGCAACTATGGCTACACCTTC.

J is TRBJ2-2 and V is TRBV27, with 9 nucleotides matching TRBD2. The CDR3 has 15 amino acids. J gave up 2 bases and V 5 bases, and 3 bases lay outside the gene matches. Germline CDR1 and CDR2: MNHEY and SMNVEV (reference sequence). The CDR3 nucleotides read TGTGCCAGCAGTCGGCGGGGGGGCAACACCGGGGAGCTGTTTTTT. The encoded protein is CASSRRGGNTGELFF.

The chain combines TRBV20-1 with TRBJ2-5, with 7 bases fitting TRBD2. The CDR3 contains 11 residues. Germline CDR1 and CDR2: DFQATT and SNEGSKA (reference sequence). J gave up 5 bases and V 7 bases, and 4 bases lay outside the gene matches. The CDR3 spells CSGEGRETQYF. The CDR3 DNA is TGCAGTGGGGAGGGCAGGGAGACCCAGTACTTC.

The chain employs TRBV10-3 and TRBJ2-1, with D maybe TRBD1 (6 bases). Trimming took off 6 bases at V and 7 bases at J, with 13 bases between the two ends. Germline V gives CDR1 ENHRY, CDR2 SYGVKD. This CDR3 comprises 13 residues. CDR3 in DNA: TGTGCCATCAGCCAGGGGACGGGGAATGAGCAGTTCTTC. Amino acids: CAISQGTGNEQFF.

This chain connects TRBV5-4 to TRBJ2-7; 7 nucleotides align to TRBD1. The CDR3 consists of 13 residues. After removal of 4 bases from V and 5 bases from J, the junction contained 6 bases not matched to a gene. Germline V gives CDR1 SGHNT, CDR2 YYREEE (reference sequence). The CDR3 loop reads CASSTRDSHEQYF. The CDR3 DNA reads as TGTGCCAGCAGCACCAGGGACAGCCACGAGCAGTACTTC.

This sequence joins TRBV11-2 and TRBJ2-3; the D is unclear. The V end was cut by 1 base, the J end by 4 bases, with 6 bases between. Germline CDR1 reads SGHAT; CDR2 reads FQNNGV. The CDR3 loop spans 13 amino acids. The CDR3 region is CASSLVVSDTQYF. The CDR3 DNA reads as TGTGCCAGCAGCTTAGTCGTATCAGATACGCAGTATTTT.

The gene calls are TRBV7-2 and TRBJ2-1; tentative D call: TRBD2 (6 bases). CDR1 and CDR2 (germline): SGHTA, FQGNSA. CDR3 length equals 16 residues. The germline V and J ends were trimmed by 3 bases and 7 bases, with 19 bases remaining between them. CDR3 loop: CASSFKTSTTRNEQFF. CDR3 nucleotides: TGTGCCAGCAGCTTTAAGACTAGTACAACGCGGAATGAGCAGTTCTTC. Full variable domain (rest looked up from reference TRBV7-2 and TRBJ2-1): GAGVSQSPSNKVTEKGKDVELRCDPISGHTALYWYRQSLGQGLEFLIYFQGNSAPDKSGLPSDRFSAERTGGSVSTLTIQRTQQEDSAVYLCASSFKTSTTRNEQFFGPGTRLTVL.

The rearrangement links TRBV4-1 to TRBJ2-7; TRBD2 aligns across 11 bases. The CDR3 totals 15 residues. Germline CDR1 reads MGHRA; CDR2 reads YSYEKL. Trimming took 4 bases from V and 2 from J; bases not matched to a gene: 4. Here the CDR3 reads CASSRGLAGTYEQYF. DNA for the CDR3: TGCGCCAGCAGCCGAGGACTAGCGGGTACCTACGAGCAGTACTTC.

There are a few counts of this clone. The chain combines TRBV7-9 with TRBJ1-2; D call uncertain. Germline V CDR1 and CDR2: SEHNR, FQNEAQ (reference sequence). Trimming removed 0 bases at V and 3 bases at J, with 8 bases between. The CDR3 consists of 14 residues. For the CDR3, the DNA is TGTGCCAGCAGCTTAGCGCTTCGGGACTATGGCTACACCTTC. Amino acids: CASSLALRDYGYTF.

Here the CDR3 DNA reads TGTGCCAGCAGTAGAGGTCGGGACAGCTCTGGAAACACCATATATTTT. Translation gives CASSRGRDSSGNTIYF. V and J are TRBV2 and TRBJ1-3; 7 positions match TRBD1. Germline loops: CDR1 SNHLY, CDR2 FYNNEI. This CDR3 comprises 16 residues. After removal of 5 bases from V and 0 bases from J, the junction contained 7 bases not matched to a gene. Full variable domain (remainder filled in from reference TRBV2 and TRBJ1-3): EPEVTQTPSHQVTQMGQEVILRCVPISNHLYFYWYRQILGQKVEFLVSFYNNEISEKSEIFDDQFSVERPDGSNFTLKIRSTKLEDSAMYFCASSRGRDSSGNTIYFGEGSWLTVV.

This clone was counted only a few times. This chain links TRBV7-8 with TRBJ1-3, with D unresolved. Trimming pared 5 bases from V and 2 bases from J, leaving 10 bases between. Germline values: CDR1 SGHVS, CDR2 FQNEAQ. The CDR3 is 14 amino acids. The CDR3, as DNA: TGTGCCAGCAGCCCCCGGGTTCCTGGAAACACCATATATTTT. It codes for CASSPRVPGNTIYF.

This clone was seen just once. CDR3 region: CASSPRGTDTQYF. DNA of the CDR3: TGTGCCAGCAGCCCCCGCGGCACAGATACGCAGTATTTT. The J gene is TRBJ2-3, the V gene TRBV2; D uncertain. Per germline, CDR1 SNHLY and CDR2 FYNNEI. V gave up 6 bases and J gave up 1 base, with 8 bases separating them. The CDR3 runs 13 residues.

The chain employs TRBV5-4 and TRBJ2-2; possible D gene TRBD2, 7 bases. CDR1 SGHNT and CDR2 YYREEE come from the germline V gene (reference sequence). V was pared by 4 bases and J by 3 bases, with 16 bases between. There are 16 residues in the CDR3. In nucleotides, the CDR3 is TGTGCCAGCAGCCGAGGGGGGGGCGAGGACACCGGGGAGCTGTTTTTT. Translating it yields CASSRGGGEDTGELFF.

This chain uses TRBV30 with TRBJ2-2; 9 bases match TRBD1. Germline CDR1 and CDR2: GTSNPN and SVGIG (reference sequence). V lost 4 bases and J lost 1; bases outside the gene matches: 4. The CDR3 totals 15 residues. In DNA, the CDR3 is TGTGCCTGGAAATCGACAGGGGGGAACACCGGGGAGCTGTTTTTT. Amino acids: CAWKSTGGNTGELFF. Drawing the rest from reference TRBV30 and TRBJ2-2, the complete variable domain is SQTIHQWPATLVQPVGSPLSLECTVEGTSNPNLYWYRQAAGRGLQLLFYSVGIGQISSEVPQNLSASRPQDRQFILSSKKLLLSDSGFYLCAWKSTGGNTGELFFGEGSRLTVL.

DNA for the CDR3: TGTGCCAGCAGCTTTGGGACAGGGAAAGAGACCCAGTACTTC. Encoded protein: CASSFGTGKETQYF. The genes are TRBV11-2 and TRBJ2-5, with TRBD1 matching 9 bases. The trim removed 3 bases at V and 3 bases at J, leaving 2 bases unmatched. Germline V CDR1 and CDR2: SGHAT, FQNNGV. This CDR3 contains 14 residues. Combining the CDR3 with reference TRBV11-2 and TRBJ2-5 gives the whole variable domain EAGVAQSPRYKIIEKRQSVAFWCNPISGHATLYWYQQILGQGPKLLIQFQNNGVVDDSQLPKDRFSAERLKGVDSTLKIQPAKLEDSAVYLCASSFGTGKETQYFGPGTRLLVL.

In DNA, the CDR3 is TGCGCCAGCAGCCCCCTGCGGGAGGGTTACAATGAGCAGTTCTTC. This translates into CASSPLREGYNEQFF. The chain links TRBV5-1 to TRBJ2-1; 9 nucleotides line up with TRBD2. The CDR3 spans 15 residues. The V gene's germline CDR1 is SGHRS and CDR2 YFSETQ. Trimming cost V 4 bases and J 4 bases; bases outside gene matches: 6. The variable domain in full, completed from reference TRBV5-1 and TRBJ2-1, reads KAGVTQTPRYLIKTRGQQVTLSCSPISGHRSVSWYQQTPGQGLQFLFEYFSETQRNKGNFPGRFSGRQFSNSRSEMNVSTLELGDSALYLCASSPLREGYNEQFFGPGTRLTVL.

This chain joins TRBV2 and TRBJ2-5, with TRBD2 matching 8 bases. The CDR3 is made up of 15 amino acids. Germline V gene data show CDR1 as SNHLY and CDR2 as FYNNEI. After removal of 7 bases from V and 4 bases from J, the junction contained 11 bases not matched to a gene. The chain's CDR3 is CASNSAGVGGETQYF. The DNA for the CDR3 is TGTGCCAGCAATTCAGCGGGGGTTGGGGGAGAGACCCAGTACTTC.

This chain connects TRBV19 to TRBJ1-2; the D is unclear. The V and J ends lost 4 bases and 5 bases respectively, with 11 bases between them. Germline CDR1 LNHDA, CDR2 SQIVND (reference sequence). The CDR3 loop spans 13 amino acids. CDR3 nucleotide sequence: TGTGCCAGTAGTAGTGAGACATATTATGGCTACACCTTC. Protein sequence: CASSSETYYGYTF. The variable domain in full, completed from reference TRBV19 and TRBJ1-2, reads DGGITQSPKYLFRKEGQNVTLSCEQNLNHDAMYWYRQDPGQGLRLIYYSQIVNDFQKGDIAEGYSVSREKKESFPLTVTSAQKNPTAFYLCASSSETYYGYTFGSGTRLTVV.

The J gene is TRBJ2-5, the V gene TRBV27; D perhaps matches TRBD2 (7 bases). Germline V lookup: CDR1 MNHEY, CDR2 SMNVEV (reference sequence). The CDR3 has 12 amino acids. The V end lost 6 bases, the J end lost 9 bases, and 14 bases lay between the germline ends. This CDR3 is CASSFMGGPQYF. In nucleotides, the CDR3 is TGTGCCAGCAGCTTCATGGGGGGGCCCCAGTACTTC.

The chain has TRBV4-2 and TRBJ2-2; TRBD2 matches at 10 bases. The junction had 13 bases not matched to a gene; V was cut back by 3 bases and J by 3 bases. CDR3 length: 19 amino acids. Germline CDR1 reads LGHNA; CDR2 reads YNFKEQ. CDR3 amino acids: CASSQREGAGGHHTGELFF. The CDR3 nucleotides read TGTGCCAGCAGCCAGAGGGAGGGAGCGGGAGGGCATCACACCGGGGAGCTGTTTTTT.

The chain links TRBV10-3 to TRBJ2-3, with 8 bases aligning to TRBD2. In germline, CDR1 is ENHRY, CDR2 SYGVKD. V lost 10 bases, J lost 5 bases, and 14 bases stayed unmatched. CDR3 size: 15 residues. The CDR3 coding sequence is TGTGCCACCCTCGAAGCGGGAGAGAGGGGAGATACGCAGTATTTT. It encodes CATLEAGERGDTQYF.

The CDR3 region is CAWNGGVPNEQFF. The CDR3 region has the DNA TGTGCCTGGAACGGAGGGGTTCCTAATGAGCAGTTCTTC. This sequence joins TRBV30 and TRBJ2-1, with D possibly TRBD2 on 6 matching bases. Between the trimmed V and J ends, which lost 4 bases and 7 bases, there was a span of 14 bases. Germline V gene sequence: CDR1 GTSNPN, CDR2 SVGIG (reference sequence). This CDR3 region has 13 residues.

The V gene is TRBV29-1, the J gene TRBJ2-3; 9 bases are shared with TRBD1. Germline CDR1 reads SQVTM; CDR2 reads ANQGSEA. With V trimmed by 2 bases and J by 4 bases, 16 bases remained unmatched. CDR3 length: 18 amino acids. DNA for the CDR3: TGCAGCGTTGAATTTCCCCCCCCCGGGACAGGGAGGGCAGATACGCAGTATTTT. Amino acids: CSVEFPPPGTGRADTQYF.

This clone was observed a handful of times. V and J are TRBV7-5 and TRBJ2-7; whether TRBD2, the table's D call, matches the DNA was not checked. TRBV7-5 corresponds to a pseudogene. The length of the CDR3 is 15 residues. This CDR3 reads CVRSLGTPSPYEQYF. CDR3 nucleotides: TGTGTCAGAAGCTTAGGGACTCCCAGCCCCTACGAGCAGTACTTC.